This passage covers 24 T cell receptor beta chains from one sample sequenced in a study of vaccination and CD4 T cells after COVID-19. The antigens these receptors bind are not known. Oncomine TCR Beta short-read sequencing was applied to DNA from cultured CD4+ T cells. TCRdb redid the calling of the PCR reads with MiXCR, one entry per CDR3 protein. The sample consists of 23,000 or so distinct CDR3 sequences, 43% of them appearing once. The time point here: late sampling 161 to 241 days after vaccination in three convalescent patients. Treatment indicated: approximately nine-day PBMC culture with coronavirus spike peptide pools or control peptides (ViraFEST assay). The sample consisted of CD4+ T cells from blood, cultured in vitro, taken about 7 months after SARS-CoV-2 vaccination. The receptors originated from a human donor who had recovered from COVID-19.

The V call is TRBV20-1, the J call TRBJ1-1; D unclear. V lost 6 bases and J 1 base, leaving 15 bases between the germline ends. The CDR3 totals 14 residues. CDR1 and CDR2 (germline): DFQATT, SNEGSKA (reference sequence). CDR3 DNA sequence: TGCAGTGCGCCGTCTTATCAACCGAACACTGAAGCTTTCTTT. Translated, it gives CSAPSYQPNTEAFF.

This clonotype was seen more than once but under ten times. The gene calls are TRBV20-1 and TRBJ1-1, with 7 nucleotides matching TRBD1. Trimming at V came to 0 bases and at J to 4 bases, leaving 5 bases not matched to a gene. CDR3 length: 14 residues. CDR1 DFQATT and CDR2 SNEGSKA come from the germline V gene (reference sequence). CDR3 sequence reads: CSARDPTGTTEAFF. Here the CDR3 DNA reads TGCAGTGCTAGAGACCCGACAGGGACCACTGAAGCTTTCTTT.

Only one count was recorded for this clonotype. The chain is built from TRBV6-5 and TRBJ2-1; D call uncertain. The V end was cut by 0 bases, the J end by 6 bases, with 12 bases between. The CDR3 spans 15 residues. The germline V gene encodes CDR1 MNHEY and CDR2 SVGAGI. The CDR3 loop is CASSYSILVGNEQFF. The CDR3 DNA reads as TGTGCCAGCAGTTACTCGATCCTAGTGGGCAATGAGCAGTTCTTC.

The sample holds a few counts of this clonotype. The V gene is TRBV24-1, the J gene TRBJ2-5; D is possibly TRBD2 (5 bases). This CDR3 contains 16 residues. Looked up from germline, CDR1 is KGHDR and CDR2 is SFDVKD. Trimming shortened V by 7 bases and J by 4 bases, and 21 bases separated the two germline ends. The CDR3 loop reads CATSDSGRSGGETQYF. CDR3 DNA: TGTGCCACCAGCGACTCAGGCCGCAGCGGAGGAGAGACCCAGTACTTC.

This clonotype appeared a few times. The junction and the germline gene differ at one end; a read error may be behind it. The J gene is TRBJ2-2, the V gene TRBV20-1, with D unclear. Germline V gives CDR1 DFQATT, CDR2 SNEGSKA (reference sequence). CDR3 length: 13 residues. CDR3 in amino acids: CSARATNAGELFF. The CDR3 DNA sequence: TGCAGTGCACGGGCCACGAACGCCGGGGAGCTGTTTTTT.

This clonotype showed up just a few times. The V gene is TRBV24-1, the J gene TRBJ1-5, with D uncertain. This CDR3 is built from 13 residues. The V and J ends lost 5 bases and 5 bases respectively, with 9 bases between them. In germline, CDR1 is KGHDR, CDR2 SFDVKD. The CDR3: CATSGPDYQPQHF. The CDR3 nucleotides read TGTGCCACCAGTGGGCCAGATTATCAGCCCCAGCATTTT.

This clonotype was counted only a few times. The chain uses TRBV6-5 and TRBJ1-5; TRBD1 matches at 7 bases. V lost 0 bases and J lost 3; bases outside the gene matches: 17. This CDR3 comprises 20 residues. Germline CDR1 is MNHEY and CDR2 is SVGAGI. CDR3: CASSYSTRDRTLVLNQPQHF. CDR3 bases: TGTGCCAGCAGTTACTCGACCCGGGACAGAACCCTAGTACTCAATCAGCCCCAGCATTTT.

The rearrangement links TRBV20-1 to TRBJ2-1; 8 bases agree with TRBD2. V trimming: 4 bases; J trimming: 0 bases; junction bases outside the gene matches: 17. The CDR3 length is 19 residues. Germline CDR1 DFQATT, CDR2 SNEGSKA (reference sequence). CDR3 amino acids: CSANARAPAGAISYNEQFF. The CDR3 coding sequence is TGCAGTGCTAACGCCCGGGCCCCAGCGGGAGCTATCTCCTACAATGAGCAGTTCTTC.

There are a few counts of this clonotype. The rearrangement uses TRBV6-1 and TRBJ2-5; D might be TRBD2 (6 bases). Germline V gene lookup returns CDR1 MNHNS and CDR2 SASEGT. The CDR3 is made up of 15 amino acids. The germline V and J ends were trimmed by 3 bases and 3 bases, with 14 bases remaining between them. CDR3 region: CASSESRGRKETQYF. DNA of the CDR3: TGTGCCAGCAGTGAGTCGCGGGGACGAAAAGAGACCCAGTACTTC.

The chain carries TRBV28 and TRBJ2-7, with 9 bases that match TRBD2. The CDR3 is made up of 17 amino acids. Germline V gene data show CDR1 as MDHEN and CDR2 as SYDVKM. With V trimmed by 2 bases and J by 2 bases, 10 bases remained unmatched. CDR3 nucleotides: TGTGCCAGCAGTTTACCCCGGACTAGCGCGTCTACCTACGAGCAGTACTTC. The encoded protein is CASSLPRTSASTYEQYF.

This sequence joins TRBV20-1 and TRBJ2-3, with D perhaps matching TRBD2 (6 bases). Deletions cut 1 base from V and 0 bases from J, with 11 bases between. From germline, CDR1 is DFQATT and CDR2 SNEGSKA (reference sequence). The CDR3 is made up of 15 amino acids. The CDR3 DNA follows: TGCAGTGCTAGAGTTCCCGGGACTAGCACAGATACGCAGTATTTT. Its protein product is CSARVPGTSTDTQYF.

This sequence joins TRBV20-1 and TRBJ2-7; 7 positions agree with TRBD2. This CDR3 has 12 residues. Trimming at V came to 8 bases and at J to 1 base, leaving 5 bases not matched to a gene. The V gene's germline CDR1 is DFQATT and CDR2 SNEGSKA (reference sequence). CDR3 region: CSPTSLSYEQYF. The CDR3 coding sequence is TGCAGTCCGACTAGCCTATCCTACGAGCAGTACTTC.

This clonotype was counted between two and nine times. The chain is built from TRBV15 and TRBJ2-5; 12 positions match TRBD2. V shed 2 bases and J 2 bases; nucleotides not matched to a gene: 0. CDR1 and CDR2 from the germline V gene are LNHNV and YYDKDF (reference sequence). The CDR3 has 15 amino acids. As DNA, the CDR3 is TGTGCCACCAGCAGACTAGCGGGAGGGCAAGAGACCCAGTACTTC. This sequence encodes CATSRLAGGQETQYF.

This sequence joins TRBV7-2 and TRBJ2-3, with 10 bases lining up with TRBD2. The CDR3 consists of 16 residues. Per germline, CDR1 SGHTA and CDR2 FQGNSA. The junction had 6 bases not matched to a gene; V was cut back by 5 bases and J by 1 base. CDR3: CASSPRLAGRTDTQYF. The CDR3 DNA is TGTGCCAGCAGCCCTCGACTAGCGGGTCGCACAGATACGCAGTATTTT.

The chain has TRBV12-3 or TRBV12-4 and TRBJ1-5; D gene uncertain. Trimming shortened V by 5 bases and J by 5 bases, and 4 bases separated the two germline ends. The CDR3 contains 11 residues. The CDR3 spells CASSRDQPQHF. The CDR3 DNA is TGTGCCAGCAGTCGTGATCAGCCCCAGCATTTT.

This chain joins TRBV28 and TRBJ1-1; 8 bases agree with TRBD1. Germline CDR1 and CDR2: MDHEN and SYDVKM. The J segment lost 7 bases and the V segment lost 5 bases, leaving 12 bases of the junction unmatched. This CDR3 has 15 residues. Here the CDR3 reads CASSAPRQGAFEAFF. Written as DNA, the CDR3 is TGTGCCAGCAGTGCCCCTAGGCAGGGGGCCTTTGAAGCTTTCTTT.

The V gene is TRBV19, the J gene TRBJ1-1, with D possibly being TRBD1 (5 bases). V was pared by 9 bases and J by 0 bases, with 14 bases between. This CDR3 has 14 amino acids. The germline V gene encodes CDR1 LNHDA and CDR2 SQIVND (reference sequence). CDR3 sequence: CASRPGPLNTEAFF. The CDR3 DNA reads TGTGCCAGCCGCCCGGGGCCTCTGAACACTGAAGCTTTCTTT.

V usage is TRBV4-2 and J usage is TRBJ2-1; 8 bases align to TRBD2. The CDR3 spans 15 residues. CDR1 is LGHNA, CDR2 YNFKEQ, per germline. V lost 4 bases and J lost 4; bases outside the gene matches: 6. CDR3 in DNA: TGTGCCAGCAGCCCCCGGATAGCGGGGTACAATGAGCAGTTCTTC. The encoded protein is CASSPRIAGYNEQFF.

The chain recombines TRBV20-1 with TRBJ2-1; D not certain. The CDR3 extends over 12 amino acids. V lost 6 bases, J lost 8 bases, and 14 bases lay in between. Germline V gives CDR1 DFQATT, CDR2 SNEGSKA (reference sequence). The CDR3 DNA reads as TGCAGTGCGGGCCCAACTAATCATGAGCAGTTCTTC. Amino acid sequence: CSAGPTNHEQFF.

This rearrangement joins TRBV5-1 to TRBJ2-5; TRBD1 matches at 10 bases. CDR1 and CDR2 (germline): SGHRS, YFSETQ. This CDR3 region has 15 residues. V gave up 2 bases and J gave up 5 bases; unmatched junction bases: 6. Here the CDR3 DNA reads TGCGCCAGCAGCTTAGGGACAGGGGTTAGCGAGACCCAGTACTTC. Its protein product is CASSLGTGVSETQYF.

This clonotype showed up just a few times. J is TRBJ1-2 and V is TRBV20-1, with D uncertain. Germline-derived CDR1 and CDR2 are DFQATT and SNEGSKA (reference sequence). V was clipped by 0 bases and J by 1 base, with 9 bases between them. The CDR3 runs 14 residues. CDR3 sequence: CSARDPGLNYGYTF. As DNA, the CDR3 is TGCAGTGCTAGAGATCCCGGGCTTAACTATGGCTACACCTTC.

The chain has TRBV20-1 and TRBJ2-3, with 8 bases aligning to TRBD1. The V gene end was trimmed by 5 bases and the J gene end by 3 bases; junction bases not matched to a gene: 4. Germline assignment: CDR1 DFQATT and CDR2 SNEGSKA (reference sequence). This CDR3 spans 13 amino acids. DNA of the CDR3: TGCAGTGCTGGACAGGGTAGGACAGATACGCAGTATTTT. Residues: CSAGQGRTDTQYF.

This clonotype was observed a few times. The chain joins TRBV6-1 to TRBJ1-2, with a weak D call TRBD1 (5 bases). The V end was cut by 2 bases, the J end by 4 bases, with 11 bases between. The CDR3 has 14 amino acids. Per the germline V gene, CDR1 is MNHNS and CDR2 is SASEGT. The chain's CDR3 is CASSEIGGGYGYTF. For the CDR3, the DNA is TGTGCCAGCAGTGAAATCGGCGGGGGCTATGGCTACACCTTC.

This clonotype was seen a single time. The chain recombines TRBV24-1 with TRBJ2-3; the D is unclear. Germline V gene data show CDR1 as KGHDR and CDR2 as SFDVKD. The CDR3 spans 18 residues. V was clipped by 3 bases and J by 1 base, with 19 bases between them. The CDR3 DNA reads TGTGCCACCAGTGATGAACGGCGGAGCAAAAGCGGCACAGATACGCAGTATTTT. It encodes CATSDERRSKSGTDTQYF.